A single T cell receptor beta chain is shown here with its context. The data stem from a study of beta chain features in type 1 diabetes. The entirety of the isolated RNA underwent reverse transcription, so expressed TCRB transcripts were sequenced. Profiling relied on immunoSEQ multiplex PCR, and the TCRdb table lists in-frame clones only, not all of them. The data show hundreds of thousands of clones, about 16% seen once. V trimming: 6 bases; J trimming: 1 base; junction bases outside the gene matches: 1. The CDR3 contains 15 residues. The germline V gene encodes CDR1 LNHNV and CDR2 YYDKDF (reference sequence).

The chain recombines TRBV15 with TRBJ2-4; 12 bases agree with TRBD2. The sequencing sample was made of naive CD4+ T cells from blood. This TCR came from a man between 18 and 29 years old in good health. The CDR3 sequence is CATRTSGSAKNIQYF. The CDR3 DNA reads as TGTGCCACCAGGACTAGCGGGAGTGCCAAAAACATTCAGTACTTC.